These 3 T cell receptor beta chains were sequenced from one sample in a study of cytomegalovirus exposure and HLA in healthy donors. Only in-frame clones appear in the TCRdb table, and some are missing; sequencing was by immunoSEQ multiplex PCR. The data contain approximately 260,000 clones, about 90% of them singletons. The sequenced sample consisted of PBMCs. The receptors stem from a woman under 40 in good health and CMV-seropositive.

As DNA, the CDR3 is TGTGCCAGTAGTACGGGACTAGCAGAGACCCAGTACTTC. This codes for CASSTGLAETQYF. The chain recombines TRBV19 with TRBJ2-5, with 9 bases aligning to TRBD2. The V segment lost 4 bases and the J segment 4 bases; nucleotides outside the gene matches: 1. Germline V gives CDR1 LNHDA, CDR2 SQIVND (reference sequence). The CDR3 consists of 13 residues.

CDR3 in DNA: TGCGCCAGCAGCTTGGATGGGGGGTTGGATGGCTACACCTTC. Encoded protein: CASSLDGGLDGYTF. This chain connects TRBV5-1 to TRBJ1-2, with D perhaps matching TRBD1 (5 bases). V lost 0 bases and J lost 6, with 12 bases in between. The germline V gene has CDR1 SGHRS and CDR2 YFSETQ. The CDR3 has 14 amino acids.

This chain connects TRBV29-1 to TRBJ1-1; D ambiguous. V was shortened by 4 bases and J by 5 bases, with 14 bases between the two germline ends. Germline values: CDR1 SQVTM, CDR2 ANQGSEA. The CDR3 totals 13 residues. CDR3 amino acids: CSVVRQTGTEAFF. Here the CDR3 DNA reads TGCAGCGTTGTTCGGCAAACCGGGACTGAAGCTTTCTTT.